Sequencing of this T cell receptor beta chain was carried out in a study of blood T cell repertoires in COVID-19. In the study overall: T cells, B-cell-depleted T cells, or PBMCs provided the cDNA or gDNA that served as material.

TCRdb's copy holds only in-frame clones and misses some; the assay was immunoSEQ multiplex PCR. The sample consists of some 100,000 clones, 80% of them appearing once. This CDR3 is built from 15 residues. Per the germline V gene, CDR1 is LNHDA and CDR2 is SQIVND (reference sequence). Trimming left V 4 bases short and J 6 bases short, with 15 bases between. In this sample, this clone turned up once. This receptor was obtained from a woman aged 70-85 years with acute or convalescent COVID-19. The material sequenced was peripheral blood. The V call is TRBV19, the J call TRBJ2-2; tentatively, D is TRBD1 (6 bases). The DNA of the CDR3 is TGTGCCAGTAGTAACGGCAGGGGATTGCCCGGGGAGCTGTTTTTT. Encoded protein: CASSNGRGLPGELFF.